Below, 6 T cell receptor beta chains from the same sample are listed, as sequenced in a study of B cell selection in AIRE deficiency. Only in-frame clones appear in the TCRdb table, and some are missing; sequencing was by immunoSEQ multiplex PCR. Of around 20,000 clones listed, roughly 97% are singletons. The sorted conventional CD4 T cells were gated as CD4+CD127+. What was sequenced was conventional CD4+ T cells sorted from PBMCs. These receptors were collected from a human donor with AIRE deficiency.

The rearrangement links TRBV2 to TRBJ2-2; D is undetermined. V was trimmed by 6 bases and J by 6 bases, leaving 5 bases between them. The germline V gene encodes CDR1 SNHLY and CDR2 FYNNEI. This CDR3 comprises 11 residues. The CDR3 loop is CASRMAGELFF. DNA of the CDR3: TGTGCCAGCAGAATGGCCGGGGAGCTGTTTTTT.

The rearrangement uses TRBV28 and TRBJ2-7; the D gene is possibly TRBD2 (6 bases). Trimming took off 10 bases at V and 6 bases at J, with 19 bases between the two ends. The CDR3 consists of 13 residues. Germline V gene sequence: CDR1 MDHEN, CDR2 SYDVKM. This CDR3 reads CATKGLTSGEQYF. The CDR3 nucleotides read TGTGCCACCAAGGGACTTACGTCCGGCGAGCAGTACTTC. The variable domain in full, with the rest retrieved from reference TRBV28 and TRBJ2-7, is DVKVTQSSRYLVKRTGEKVFLECVQDMDHENMFWYRQDPGLGLRLIYFSYDVKMKEKGDIPEGYSVSREKKERFSLILESASTNQTSMYLCATKGLTSGEQYFGPGTRLTVT.

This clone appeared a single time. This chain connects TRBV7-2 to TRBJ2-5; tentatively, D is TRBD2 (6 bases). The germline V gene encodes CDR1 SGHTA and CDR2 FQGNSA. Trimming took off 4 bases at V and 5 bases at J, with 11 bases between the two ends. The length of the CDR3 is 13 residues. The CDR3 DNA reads TGTGCCAGCAGCTCGCGGGCGGGGGAGACCCAGTACTTC. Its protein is CASSSRAGETQYF.

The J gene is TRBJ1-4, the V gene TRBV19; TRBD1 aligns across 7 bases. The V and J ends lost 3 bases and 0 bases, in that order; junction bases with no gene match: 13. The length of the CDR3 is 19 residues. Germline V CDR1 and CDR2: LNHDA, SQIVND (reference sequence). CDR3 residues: CASSIWTGSNFATNEKLFF. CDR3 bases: TGTGCCAGTAGTATCTGGACAGGTAGCAATTTTGCAACTAATGAAAAACTGTTTTTT.

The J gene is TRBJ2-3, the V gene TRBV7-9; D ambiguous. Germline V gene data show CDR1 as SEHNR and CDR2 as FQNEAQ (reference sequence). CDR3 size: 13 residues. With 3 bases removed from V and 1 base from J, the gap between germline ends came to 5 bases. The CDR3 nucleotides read TGTGCCAGCAGCTTTCGCGGCACAGATACGCAGTATTTT. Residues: CASSFRGTDTQYF.

The CDR3 spells CASSLVSGSNQPQHF. The CDR3 bases are TGTGCCAGCAGCTTAGTCAGTGGGAGCAATCAGCCCCAGCATTTT. The chain has TRBV11-2 and TRBJ1-5; D is unresolved. The CDR3 totals 15 residues. Germline values: CDR1 SGHAT, CDR2 FQNNGV. V was pared by 1 base and J by 1 base, with 8 bases between.